The rows below give T cell receptor beta chains drawn from one sample of a study of T cell responses to AZD1222 COVID-19 vaccine. Here immunoSEQ multiplex PCR was the method, and the copy in TCRdb shows in-frame clones only, minus some. The sample lists some 150,000 clones; approximately 90% were seen once. The material was peripheral blood, obtained 28 days after the second dose of the MenACWY control vaccine. The receptors stem from an adult who received the MenACWY meningococcal vaccine as a control. Both conserved end residues are part of each CDR3. The D gene is left open where the match is weak. Part of the rows lack a size; the others show once, few, many or a class for expanded clones.

CDR3nt: TGTGCCAGCAGTTTAATCGGGTTGGGGGGTTATGGCTACACCTTC
CDR3aa: CASSLIGLGGYGYTF
abundance: once
j_gene: TRBJ1-2
d_gene: -
v_gene: TRBV28

CDR3nt: TGTGCCAGCAGCTTGTCATACGGGACAAATCAGCCCCAGCATTTT
CDR3aa: CASSLSYGTNQPQHF
abundance: -
j_gene: TRBJ1-5
d_gene: -
v_gene: TRBV7-8

CDR3nt: TGTGCCAGCAGCGCCAGTTCGGTAGCGGGAGGCGAGCAGTACTTC
CDR3aa: CASSASSVAGGEQYF
abundance: -
j_gene: TRBJ2-7
d_gene: TRBD2
v_gene: TRBV6-5

CDR3nt: TGTGCCAGTAGCGCGAGACTAGTCGAGAAGGGCGGGGAGCTGTTTTTT
CDR3aa: CASSARLVEKGGELFF
abundance: -
j_gene: TRBJ2-2
d_gene: -
v_gene: TRBV7-2

CDR3nt: TGTGCCAGCAGCCAATACGGACAGAAACATCAGCCCCAGCATTTT
CDR3aa: CASSQYGQKHQPQHF
abundance: -
j_gene: TRBJ1-5
d_gene: -
v_gene: TRBV4-2

CDR3nt: TGTGCCAGTAGAGACGGGAGCTCTGGAAACACCATATATTTT
CDR3aa: CASRDGSSGNTIYF
abundance: -
j_gene: TRBJ1-3
d_gene: -
v_gene: TRBV19

CDR3nt: TGTGCCAGCAGACTCGGACTAGCGGAAAACACAGATACGCAGTATTTT
CDR3aa: CASRLGLAENTDTQYF
abundance: once
j_gene: TRBJ2-3
d_gene: TRBD2
v_gene: TRBV7-8

CDR3nt: TGCGCCAGCAGCCACGGGACGGCCAACTATGGCTACACCTTC
CDR3aa: CASSHGTANYGYTF
abundance: -
j_gene: TRBJ1-2
d_gene: -
v_gene: TRBV5-1

CDR3nt: TGTGCCAGCAGTTACCGACAGGGCAGGGGGGGCTACACCTTC
CDR3aa: CASSYRQGRGGYTF
abundance: -
j_gene: TRBJ1-2
d_gene: TRBD1
v_gene: TRBV6-2/TRBV6-3

CDR3nt: TGTGCCAGTAGTGCGCCCTCCACAGATACGCAGTATTTT
CDR3aa: CASSAPSTDTQYF
abundance: once
j_gene: TRBJ2-3
d_gene: -
v_gene: TRBV19

CDR3nt: TGTGCCAGCAGCCCCCTTAAAGGGTACCAAGAGACCCAGTACTTC
CDR3aa: CASSPLKGYQETQYF
abundance: few
j_gene: TRBJ2-5
d_gene: -
v_gene: TRBV7-9

CDR3nt: TGCGCCAGCAGCTGGTCGGGGGCCTGGGGGAACGAGCAGTTCTTC
CDR3aa: CASSWSGAWGNEQFF
abundance: -
j_gene: TRBJ2-1
d_gene: -
v_gene: TRBV5-1